The present T cell receptor (beta chain) was sequenced within a study of blood T cells in healthy people across ages. Findings of the study overall: Estimates of total diversity, which came from one million sequenced T cells, were considered to be underestimates.

Ranging in age from roughly 6 to 90, the donors were healthy Caucasian individuals from Russia. Sample-barcoded 5' priming and a J-beta primer mix drove a second PCR of about 6 to 12 cycles. Each of the cDNA molecules was tagged by a template-switch adaptor with 12 random nucleotides. MiXCR was run by TCRdb on the 5' RACE reads, yielding one entry per CDR3 protein. The table includes around 900,000 distinct CDR3 sequences, 29% detected once. This CDR3 region has 16 residues. V was clipped by 2 bases and J by 0 bases; unmatched bases: 3. Germline V gene lookup returns CDR1 KGHSH and CDR2 LQKENI. About this clonotype itself: Its target is unknown.

The chain has TRBV18 and TRBJ2-2; 7 bases are shared with TRBD1. The source of this sequence is an elderly woman in good health. The sequenced material came from blood. CDR3 nucleotides: TGTGCCAGCTCACCAATGGGGACAGCGAACACCGGGGAGCTGTTTTTT. This codes for CASSPMGTANTGELFF. The variable domain in full, with the rest retrieved from reference TRBV18 and TRBJ2-2, is NAGVMQNPRHLVRRRGQEARLRCSPMKGHSHVYWYRQLPEEGLKFMVYLQKENIIDESGMPKERFSAEFPKEGPSILRIQQVVRGDSAAYFCASSPMGTANTGELFFGEGSRLTVL.